What follows are 19 T cell receptor beta chains derived from one specimen sequenced in a study of T cells in Graves' hyperthyroidism and ophthalmopathy. Amplified regions were TCR beta CDR3 sequences from RNA transcripts. RT-PCR in the first round (using the HTBI primer set) targeted the TCR CDR3. TCRdb re-called the multiplex PCR reads through MiXCR, storing one row per CDR3 protein. The top ten clones hold roughly a sixth of a sample with 550,000 to 800,000 distinct CDR3 sequences, 17% of them seen once. Sequenced material: blood. These receptors originate from a man in his fifties with Graves' hyperthyroidism.

V is TRBV24-1 and J is TRBJ2-5; perhaps TRBD1 as D (6 bases). The V gene's germline CDR1 is KGHDR and CDR2 SFDVKD. The V gene lost 3 bases and the J gene lost 3 bases, with 13 bases spanning the gap. The CDR3 consists of 15 residues. CDR3 residues: CATSDLTGPKETQYF. The CDR3 DNA sequence: TGTGCCACCAGTGATCTGACAGGCCCAAAAGAGACCCAGTACTTC.

The sample holds many counts of this clonotype. The chain is built from TRBV19 and TRBJ1-5; D gene unclear. The V gene's germline CDR1 is LNHDA and CDR2 SQIVND (reference sequence). The CDR3 extends over 13 amino acids. Trimming removed 2 bases at V and 4 bases at J, with 6 bases between. CDR3 sequence (DNA): TGTGCCAGTAGTATAAGGTTAAATCAGCCCCAGCATTTT. Protein product: CASSIRLNQPQHF.

This clonotype appeared many times. This chain connects TRBV2 to TRBJ1-1, with 8 bases matching TRBD1. The junction had 6 bases not matched to a gene; V was cut back by 6 bases and J by 0 bases. This CDR3 region has 15 residues. Germline CDR1 SNHLY, CDR2 FYNNEI. CDR3 bases: TGTGCCAGCAGGTACAGGGGGGCGATGAACACTGAAGCTTTCTTT. This gives the protein CASRYRGAMNTEAFF.

This clonotype was counted once. This chain uses TRBV6-1 with TRBJ1-5; 7 nucleotides line up with TRBD1. Germline CDR1 reads MNHNS; CDR2 reads SASEGT. J was trimmed by 1 base and V by 4 bases; bases with no gene match: 7. This CDR3 comprises 16 residues. CDR3: CASSAGGGWSNQPQHF. CDR3 nucleotide sequence: TGTGCCAGCAGTGCAGGGGGAGGGTGGAGCAATCAGCCCCAGCATTTT.

Turning to this clonotype: One end of the junction varies from germline; a read error may be responsible. This rearrangement joins TRBV6-2 or TRBV6-3 to TRBJ2-1; a weak D match, TRBD1 (5 bases). In germline, CDR1 is MNHEY, CDR2 SVGEGT. The CDR3 extends over 18 amino acids. The CDR3 sequence: CASSYGQGFTSYYDEQFF. In DNA form, the CDR3 reads TGTGCCAGCAGTTACGGCCAGGGTTTTACCTCTTACTACGATGAGCAGTTCTTC.

This clonotype came up a few times. The CDR3 DNA sequence: TGTGCCAGCAGCTCGGACAGTCTAGGGACCAATGAGCAGTTCTTC. Translating it yields CASSSDSLGTNEQFF. The chain links TRBV7-8 to TRBJ2-1; D may be TRBD1 (6 bases). The CDR3 loop spans 15 amino acids. V gave up 4 bases and J gave up 6 bases, with 16 bases separating them. From germline, CDR1 is SGHVS and CDR2 FQNEAQ.

This clonotype has only a few counts. The chain couples TRBV19 to TRBJ2-1; D not resolved. The ends were cut back, 7 bases at V and 4 bases at J, with 8 bases in the middle. The CDR3 contains 12 residues. CDR1 and CDR2 (germline): LNHDA, SQIVND (reference sequence). The CDR3 DNA reads TGTGCCAGTACGACAACATACAATGAGCAGTTCTTC. Residues: CASTTTYNEQFF.

A remark on this clonotype: This sequence may be a read error, since a much larger clone differs from it by one base. This chain connects TRBV3-1 to TRBJ2-5; possibly TRBD1 or TRBD2 for D (5 bases each). Germline values: CDR1 LGHDT, CDR2 YNNKEL (reference sequence). This CDR3 region has 15 residues. Deletions cut 4 bases from V and 3 bases from J, with 15 bases between. In nucleotides, the CDR3 is TGTGCCAGCAGCCGAGATCTCGGGACGGAAGAGACCCAGTACTTC. Amino acid sequence: CASSRDLGTEETQYF.

This clonotype was detected many times. The chain couples TRBV12-3 or TRBV12-4 to TRBJ2-7, with TRBD2 identical over 8 bases. This CDR3 is 15 amino acids long. The trim removed 5 bases at V and 5 bases at J, leaving 11 bases unmatched. CDR3 in amino acids: CASSTSGLEYHEQYF. CDR3 coding DNA: TGTGCCAGCAGTACCTCGGGACTAGAGTACCACGAGCAGTACTTC.

With respect to this clonotype: The CDR3 ends on some other residue instead of the conserved phenylalanine or tryptophan, so this is likely a read error. No DNA is shown, since the ends of the CDR3 on it are uncertain; the CDR3 is the one TCRdb lists. The chain employs TRBV11-2 and TRBJ1-1. The CDR3 sequence runs 15 residues, both termini included. The germline V gene has CDR1 SGHAT and CDR2 FQNNGV. The chain's CDR3 is CASSLEGLMNTEGFV.

This sequence joins TRBV9 and TRBJ2-4; TRBD2 aligns across 12 bases. The CDR3 sequence is 15 residues long. The germline CDR1 and CDR2 sequences are SGDLS and YYNGEE. Trimming cost V 3 bases and J 4 bases; bases outside gene matches: 2. CDR3 region: CASSAGTSGKNIQYF. The CDR3 nucleotides read TGTGCCAGCAGCGCTGGGACTAGCGGGAAAAACATTCAGTACTTC.

The chain joins TRBV27 to TRBJ2-5; D is perhaps TRBD2 (6 bases). This CDR3 has 11 amino acids. From germline, CDR1 is MNHEY and CDR2 SMNVEV (reference sequence). V dropped 10 bases and J dropped 4 bases, with 10 bases sitting between them. The CDR3 DNA reads as TGTGCCACCCTCGGGGGAGAGACCCAGTACTTC. It codes for CATLGGETQYF.

V gene TRBV20-1 combines with J gene TRBJ2-1; tentatively, D is TRBD2 (6 bases). The germline V and J ends were trimmed by 0 bases and 4 bases, with 22 bases remaining between them. The V gene's germline CDR1 is DFQATT and CDR2 SNEGSKA (reference sequence). The CDR3 sequence is 18 residues long. The CDR3, as DNA: TGCAGTGCTAGAGATCAAGGAGGGGCTAGCGCATATTACAATGAGCAGTTCTTC. Its translation: CSARDQGGASAYYNEQFF.

The CDR3 is CASTGATNEKLFF. Written as DNA, the CDR3 is TGTGCCAGCACCGGGGCCACTAATGAAAAACTGTTTTTT. The rearrangement joins TRBV28 to TRBJ1-4; perhaps TRBD1 as D (5 bases). Trimming removed 7 bases at V and 2 bases at J, with 8 bases between. Germline CDR1 reads MDHEN; CDR2 reads SYDVKM. The CDR3 is 13 residues long.

The chain has TRBV30 and TRBJ2-7; perhaps TRBD1 as D (5 bases). CDR1 is GTSNPN and CDR2 is SVGIG in the germline V gene (reference sequence). This CDR3 has 14 residues. Trimming took 5 bases from V and 6 from J, leaving 20 bases between them. CDR3 residues: CAWETALGASEQYF. For the CDR3, the DNA is TGTGCCTGGGAGACAGCATTAGGTGCCTCCGAGCAGTACTTC. The variable domain in full, completed from reference TRBV30 and TRBJ2-7, reads SQTIHQWPATLVQPVGSPLSLECTVEGTSNPNLYWYRQAAGRGLQLLFYSVGIGQISSEVPQNLSASRPQDRQFILSSKKLLLSDSGFYLCAWETALGASEQYFGPGTRLTVT.

This chain links TRBV6-2 or TRBV6-3 with TRBJ2-2; D gene uncertain. With 0 bases removed from V and 0 bases from J, the gap between germline ends came to 5 bases. In germline, CDR1 is MNHEY, CDR2 SVGEGT. The CDR3 totals 15 residues. CDR3 nucleotide sequence: TGTGCCAGCAGTTACTCTAGCTCGAACACCGGGGAGCTGTTTTTT. It codes for CASSYSSSNTGELFF.

A few counts support this clonotype. The gene calls are TRBV4-1 and TRBJ2-7; 10 bases are a match to TRBD2. The CDR3 contains 15 residues. Losses at the gene ends were 1 base for V and 3 bases for J; bases not matched to a gene: 3. The germline gives CDR1 MGHRA, CDR2 YSYEKL. In DNA, the CDR3 is TGCGCCAGCAGCCAAGGGGCTAGCGGGGGCTACGAGCAGTACTTC. Protein product: CASSQGASGGYEQYF.

Many counts were recorded for this clonotype. This rearrangement joins TRBV10-3 to TRBJ1-2; D gene unclear. The CDR3 is 16 amino acids. Trimming removed 2 bases at V and 0 bases at J, with 13 bases between. Germline loops: CDR1 ENHRY, CDR2 SYGVKD. The DNA for the CDR3 is TGTGCCATCAGTGAGCCCTTCCCCGCGGCTAACTATGGCTACACCTTC. Protein: CAISEPFPAANYGYTF.

The sample holds many counts of this clonotype. V usage is TRBV14 and J usage is TRBJ2-1; maybe TRBD1 (5 bases). Trimming took off 1 base at V and 8 bases at J, with 9 bases between the two ends. This CDR3 comprises 13 residues. Per the germline V gene, CDR1 is SGHDN and CDR2 is FVKESK. CDR3 coding DNA: TGTGCCAGCAGCCAAGCGACAGTATATGAGCAGTTCTTC. Amino acids: CASSQATVYEQFF.